Shown below are 21 T cell receptor beta chains from a single sample sequenced in a study of blood T cell repertoires in COVID-19. TCRdb's table, derived via immunoSEQ multiplex PCR, lists solely in-frame clones and lacks some. The sample has fewer than 100,000 clones, approximately 90% seen once; the top ten hold roughly 0.8%. The sequenced sample was peripheral blood. The receptors come from an elderly woman with acute or convalescent COVID-19.

The genes are TRBV7-3 and TRBJ2-2; D gene ambiguous. The CDR3 covers 17 residues. The V and J ends lost 1 base and 1 base respectively, with 13 bases between them. Germline-derived CDR1 and CDR2 are SGHTA and FQGTGA. CDR3 coding DNA: TGTGCCAGCAGCTTAATTGGCCGTCAGAAGAACACCGGGGAGCTGTTTTTT. Residues: CASSLIGRQKNTGELFF.

The chain is built from TRBV5-1 and TRBJ1-2, with D possibly being TRBD1 (6 bases). V shed 0 bases and J shed 10 bases, with 16 bases lying between them. This CDR3 contains 14 residues. Per germline, CDR1 SGHRS and CDR2 YFSETQ. The CDR3 DNA follows: TGCGCCAGCAGCTTGGCCGAGGCCAGGGGTACCTACACCTTC. The encoded protein is CASSLAEARGTYTF.

The chain has TRBV7-2 and TRBJ1-2, with TRBD1 as a possible D gene (6 bases). Germline loops: CDR1 SGHTA, CDR2 FQGNSA. The CDR3 sequence is 15 residues long. The V end was cut by 1 base, the J end by 0 bases, with 9 bases between. CDR3 DNA sequence: TGTGCCAGCAGCTTAGAGGGGGGGACTAACTATGGCTACACCTTC. Translation: CASSLEGGTNYGYTF.

The rearrangement uses TRBV4-1 and TRBJ2-7, with 8 bases identical to TRBD1. The CDR3 runs 15 residues. V gave up 1 base and J gave up 3 bases; unmatched junction bases: 5. The germline V gene encodes CDR1 MGHRA and CDR2 YSYEKL. CDR3 nucleotides: TGCGCCAGCAGCCAAGGACGGACAGGGCGCTACGAGCAGTACTTC. It yields the protein CASSQGRTGRYEQYF.

This clone has only one observation. V and J are TRBV28 and TRBJ1-5; 8 bases match TRBD1. J was trimmed by 6 bases and V by 6 bases; bases with no gene match: 10. CDR1 MDHEN and CDR2 SYDVKM come from the germline V gene. CDR3 length equals 15 residues. The CDR3 spells CASRPYGQGSQPQHF. CDR3 nucleotide sequence: TGTGCCAGCAGACCCTACGGACAGGGAAGTCAGCCCCAGCATTTT. Based on the CDR3 plus reference TRBV28 and TRBJ1-5, the full variable domain is DVKVTQSSRYLVKRTGEKVFLECVQDMDHENMFWYRQDPGLGLRLIYFSYDVKMKEKGDIPEGYSVSREKKERFSLILESASTNQTSMYLCASRPYGQGSQPQHFGDGTRLSIL.

The chain couples TRBV5-1 to TRBJ2-1, with 14 nucleotides matching TRBD2. Unmatched junction bases numbered 4, after V lost 3 bases and J lost 8 bases. The CDR3 runs 15 residues. Germline lookup yields CDR1 SGHRS and CDR2 YFSETQ. DNA of the CDR3: TGCGCCAGCAGCTCGGGACTAGCGGGAGTCGATGAGCAGTTCTTC. Protein product: CASSSGLAGVDEQFF.

The chain is built from TRBV9 and TRBJ1-2, with 8 bases that match TRBD1. The CDR3 spans 15 residues. V gave up 0 bases and J gave up 8 bases; unmatched junction bases: 9. Looked up from germline, CDR1 is SGDLS and CDR2 is YYNGEE. CDR3 coding DNA: TGTGCCAGCAGCGTAGGGAGACAGGGGTTTATCGGCTACACCTTC. Translated, it gives CASSVGRQGFIGYTF.

Only a few counts were recorded for this clone. The chain recombines TRBV7-2 with TRBJ1-6; 10 positions match TRBD1. The CDR3 sequence is 18 residues long. Germline V gene sequence: CDR1 SGHTA, CDR2 FQGNSA. J was trimmed by 3 bases and V by 1 base; bases with no gene match: 6. CDR3 nucleotide sequence: TGTGCCAGCAGCTTAGGAGGACAGGGGGTTTTCTATAATTCACCCCTCCACTTT. Its protein product is CASSLGGQGVFYNSPLHF.

J is TRBJ1-2 and V is TRBV3-1 (or the pseudogene TRBV3-2), with D unresolved. The CDR3 is 14 residues long. The V end lost 1 base, the J end lost 8 bases, and 14 bases lay between the germline ends. The germline CDR1 and CDR2 sequences are LGHDT and YNNKEL (reference sequence). CDR3 coding DNA: TGTGCCAGCAGCCAAGCTGATGTTCGGGTAGGCTACACCTTC. Its protein is CASSQADVRVGYTF.

V is TRBV28 and J is TRBJ1-2; a possible D gene is TRBD1 (6 bases). This CDR3 is built from 13 residues. V gave up 8 bases and J gave up 4 bases, with 14 bases separating them. Germline CDR1 reads MDHEN; CDR2 reads SYDVKM. CDR3 sequence reads: CASGKGDIYGYTF. The CDR3 DNA reads as TGTGCCAGCGGAAAGGGGGACATCTATGGCTACACCTTC.

The V call is TRBV5-4, the J call TRBJ2-7, with D perhaps TRBD1 (6 bases). V was pared by 1 base and J by 4 bases, with 18 bases between. The V gene's germline CDR1 is SGHNT and CDR2 YYREEE (reference sequence). The CDR3 covers 16 residues. CDR3 loop: CASSLFNTGLVYEQYF. The CDR3 DNA reads as TGTGCCAGCAGCTTGTTTAATACAGGGTTGGTTTACGAGCAGTACTTC.

V usage is TRBV7-3 and J usage is TRBJ1-1, with 7 positions matching TRBD1. Unmatched junction bases numbered 11, after V lost 5 bases and J lost 5 bases. The CDR3 runs to 15 residues. The germline gives CDR1 SGHTA, CDR2 FQGTGA. The CDR3 DNA is TGTGCCAGCAGCCCCGAGGCAGGGGGAAAGACTGAAGCTTTCTTT. Amino acid sequence: CASSPEAGGKTEAFF.

The chain carries TRBV2 and TRBJ1-4; TRBD1 aligns across 9 bases. Germline V CDR1 and CDR2: SNHLY, FYNNEI. The CDR3 sequence is 13 residues long. V trimming: 8 bases; J trimming: 7 bases; junction bases outside the gene matches: 5. CDR3 in DNA: TGTGCCAGCTCCGGACAGGGGTTTGAAAAACTGTTTTTT. This translates into CASSGQGFEKLFF.

The V gene is TRBV10-1, the J gene TRBJ2-1; 7 bases are shared with TRBD1. The germline V gene encodes CDR1 WNHNN and CDR2 SYGVQD (reference sequence). V shed 10 bases, J shed 3 bases, and the junction held 6 bases outside the gene matches. This CDR3 is built from 13 residues. CDR3 bases: TGCGCCATCCAGACAGGGTTCTACAATGAGCAGTTCTTC. Protein product: CAIQTGFYNEQFF.

This chain connects TRBV7-8 to TRBJ2-2; D is possibly TRBD2 (6 bases). The germline V gene encodes CDR1 SGHVS and CDR2 FQNEAQ. Trimming removed 5 bases at V and 0 bases at J, with 13 bases between. The CDR3 length is 16 residues. CDR3 bases: TGTGCCAGCAGCCCAAGGACGGGAGCGAACACCGGGGAGCTGTTTTTT. Its protein is CASSPRTGANTGELFF.

This chain links TRBV19 with TRBJ2-7, with 9 bases that match TRBD1. J gave up 5 bases and V 3 bases, and 11 bases lay outside the gene matches. The CDR3 covers 16 residues. The germline V gene encodes CDR1 LNHDA and CDR2 SQIVND (reference sequence). CDR3 sequence: CASSINPGQGLDEQYF. The CDR3 bases are TGTGCCAGTAGTATTAATCCGGGACAGGGTTTAGACGAGCAGTACTTC.

The chain links TRBV28 to TRBJ1-2; a possible D gene is TRBD1 (6 bases). The V end was cut by 3 bases, the J end by 2 bases, with 10 bases between. The CDR3 extends over 14 amino acids. Germline CDR1 MDHEN, CDR2 SYDVKM. DNA for the CDR3: TGTGCCAGCAGTTTTGCCCAGGGGAACTATGGCTACACCTTC. It codes for CASSFAQGNYGYTF.

The chain couples TRBV4-2 to TRBJ2-6, with D possibly matching TRBD1 (6 bases). The CDR3 is made up of 19 amino acids. In germline, CDR1 is LGHNA, CDR2 YNFKEQ. Deletions cut 4 bases from V and 0 bases from J, with 19 bases between. Here the CDR3 DNA reads TGTGCCAGCAGCCTTTCGGACAGACTCACCAACTCTGGGGCCAACGTCCTGACTTTC. Protein sequence: CASSLSDRLTNSGANVLTF.

The chain joins TRBV3-1 (or the pseudogene TRBV3-2) to TRBJ1-1; the match to TRBD1 covers 8 bases. Per germline, CDR1 LGHDT and CDR2 YNNKEL (reference sequence). CDR3 size: 14 residues. Trimming cost V 1 base and J 7 bases; bases outside gene matches: 5. The CDR3 here is CASSQGTGRGEAFF. The CDR3 DNA reads as TGTGCCAGCAGCCAAGGGACAGGGCGGGGTGAAGCTTTCTTT.

The rearrangement joins TRBV6-2 or TRBV6-3 to TRBJ1-5, with no clear D. V gave up 4 bases and J gave up 0 bases, with 10 bases separating them. The CDR3 extends over 15 amino acids. Looked up from germline, CDR1 is MNHEY and CDR2 is SVGEGT. The CDR3 region is CASSSYGDSNQPQHF. The DNA for the CDR3 is TGTGCCAGCAGTTCGTACGGGGATAGCAATCAGCCCCAGCATTTT.

The gene calls are TRBV19 and TRBJ2-1; the match to TRBD1 covers 8 bases. CDR1 LNHDA and CDR2 SQIVND come from the germline V gene (reference sequence). There are 16 residues in the CDR3. The J segment lost 6 bases and the V segment lost 6 bases, leaving 13 bases of the junction unmatched. CDR3 DNA sequence: TGTGCCAGTAGCGCGGACAGGGCAAGGGCTAGCAATGAGCAGTTCTTC. Translating it yields CASSADRARASNEQFF.